The 17 T cell receptor beta chains below come from one sample, sequenced in a study of chemoradiotherapy in HPV16-positive cancers. Profiling relied on immunoSEQ multiplex PCR, and the TCRdb table lists in-frame clones only, not all of them. Of about 27,000 clones in the sample, 93% were seen once. The sequences come from blood, collected from a patient who underwent chemoradiotherapy. The receptors come from a human donor with HPV-associated anogenital cancer.

In its sample, this clone was seen once. This chain connects TRBV6-4 to TRBJ2-7, with TRBD2 as a possible D gene (6 bases). Trimming took 2 bases from V and 2 from J, leaving 13 bases between them. Germline CDR1 reads MRHNA; CDR2 reads SNTAGT. The CDR3 runs to 15 residues. CDR3 sequence (DNA): TGTGCCAGCAGTGACGGGGCGGGGCCGACCTACGAGCAGTACTTC. This translates into CASSDGAGPTYEQYF.

The rearrangement links TRBV6-5 to TRBJ2-5; the D gene is possibly TRBD2 (6 bases). The CDR3 consists of 13 residues. From germline, CDR1 is MNHEY and CDR2 SVGAGI. Trimming removed 6 bases from V and 4 bases from J, with 12 bases in between. CDR3 sequence: CASSTTRRETQYF. CDR3 nucleotide sequence: TGTGCCAGCAGCACGACTAGGAGAGAGACCCAGTACTTC.

The gene calls are TRBV7-9 and TRBJ2-7; TRBD2 matches 7 bases. The V gene end was trimmed by 1 base and the J gene end by 6 bases; junction bases not matched to a gene: 9. The CDR3 runs 15 residues. Germline-derived CDR1 and CDR2 are SEHNR and FQNEAQ (reference sequence). Written as DNA, the CDR3 is TGTGCCAGCAGCTTAGGGGGGAGGGCCGAGGGCGAGCAGTACTTC. Translated, it gives CASSLGGRAEGEQYF. The full variable domain, with the rest looked up from reference TRBV7-9 and TRBJ2-7, is DTGVSQNPRHKITKRGQNVTFRCDPISEHNRLYWYRQTLGQGPEFLTYFQNEAQLEKSRLLSDRFSAERPKGSFSTLEIQRTEQGDSAMYLCASSLGGRAEGEQYFGPGTRLTVT.

The V and J genes are TRBV4-3 and TRBJ1-2; 10 bases are a match to TRBD1. The CDR3 loop spans 15 amino acids. Germline-derived CDR1 and CDR2 are LGHNA and YSLEER. The V gene end was trimmed by 4 bases and the J gene end by 2 bases; junction bases not matched to a gene: 4. The CDR3 spells CASSRTDRGNYGYTF. The CDR3 DNA follows: TGCGCCAGCAGCCGAACGGACAGGGGGAACTATGGCTACACCTTC.

The chain employs TRBV5-1 and TRBJ2-3; 10 positions match TRBD2. J was trimmed by 5 bases and V by 0 bases; bases with no gene match: 6. Germline CDR1 SGHRS, CDR2 YFSETQ. This CDR3 spans 16 amino acids. CDR3 sequence (DNA): TGCGCCAGCAGCTTGGTGCTAGCGGGAGTGGAAGATACGCAGTATTTT. Protein sequence: CASSLVLAGVEDTQYF.

The V gene is TRBV2, the J gene TRBJ2-5, with 11 bases fitting TRBD2. The CDR3 loop spans 15 amino acids. Per germline, CDR1 SNHLY and CDR2 FYNNEI. With 0 bases clipped from V and 5 bases from J, the junction kept 2 bases outside the gene matches. The CDR3, as DNA: TGTGCCAGCAGTGAAGCCTGGACTAGCGGGGAGACCCAGTACTTC. Protein product: CASSEAWTSGETQYF. Together with reference TRBV2 and TRBJ2-5, the CDR3 gives the full variable domain: EPEVTQTPSHQVTQMGQEVILRCVPISNHLYFYWYRQILGQKVEFLVSFYNNEISEKSEIFDDQFSVERPDGSNFTLKIRSTKLEDSAMYFCASSEAWTSGETQYFGPGTRLLVL.

CDR3 residues: CASSPTRGLNEQFF. The DNA of the CDR3 is TGCGCCAGCAGCCCTACCCGGGGGCTAAATGAGCAGTTCTTC. The V call is TRBV4-3, the J call TRBJ2-1; D may be TRBD1 or TRBD2 (6 bases each). Per the germline V gene, CDR1 is LGHNA and CDR2 is YSLEER. The CDR3 covers 14 residues. The germline V and J ends were trimmed by 4 bases and 7 bases, with 14 bases remaining between them.

CDR3 DNA sequence: TGTGCCAGCAGCTCGGACAGGGCAAATACTGAAGCTTTCTTT. This gives the protein CASSSDRANTEAFF. The rearrangement joins TRBV7-2 to TRBJ1-1; 8 bases match TRBD1. V dropped 4 bases and J dropped 5; count of bases not matched to a gene: 6. Germline V gene sequence: CDR1 SGHTA, CDR2 FQGNSA. The CDR3 spans 14 residues.

The chain combines TRBV4-3 with TRBJ2-7; 9 bases map to TRBD1. The germline CDR1 and CDR2 sequences are LGHNA and YSLEER. The CDR3 has 15 residues. With V trimmed by 1 base and J by 2 bases, 3 bases remained unmatched. CDR3 residues: CASSQGWTGAYEQYF. The DNA for the CDR3 is TGCGCCAGCAGCCAAGGGTGGACAGGGGCCTACGAGCAGTACTTC.

V usage is TRBV7-3 and J usage is TRBJ2-3, with 7 bases lining up with TRBD2. J was trimmed by 2 bases and V by 5 bases; bases with no gene match: 7. Germline CDR1 SGHTA, CDR2 FQGTGA. This CDR3 spans 15 amino acids. CDR3 in amino acids: CASSLAVRNTDTQYF. The DNA for the CDR3 is TGTGCCAGCAGCCTAGCGGTCCGAAACACAGATACGCAGTATTTT. The variable domain in full, with the rest retrieved from reference TRBV7-3 and TRBJ2-3, is GAGVSQTPSNKVTEKGKYVELRCDPISGHTALYWYRQSLGQGPEFLIYFQGTGAADDSGLPNDRFFAVRPEGSVSTLKIQRTERGDSAVYLCASSLAVRNTDTQYFGPGTRLTVL.

The rearrangement links TRBV14 to TRBJ1-4, with 7 positions matching TRBD1. The germline V gene has CDR1 SGHDN and CDR2 FVKESK. The V segment lost 7 bases and the J segment 8 bases; nucleotides outside the gene matches: 7. The CDR3 contains 13 residues. The DNA of the CDR3 is TGTGCCAGCAACGACAGGGTCGAAGAAAAACTGTTTTTT. It translates to CASNDRVEEKLFF.

CDR3 sequence: CASSLVGGSYNEQFF. CDR3 coding DNA: TGCGCCAGCAGCTTGGTGGGGGGGAGCTACAATGAGCAGTTCTTC. The rearrangement joins TRBV5-1 to TRBJ2-1, with 7 bases identical to TRBD2. This CDR3 contains 15 residues. Germline CDR1 is SGHRS and CDR2 is YFSETQ. V was pared by 0 bases and J by 3 bases, with 3 bases of the junction left unmatched.

The rearrangement joins TRBV19 to TRBJ1-5; D is uncertain. Germline CDR1 and CDR2: LNHDA and SQIVND (reference sequence). Trimming cost V 0 bases and J 0 bases, with 6 bases left between them. This CDR3 region has 15 residues. In DNA form, the CDR3 reads TGTGCCAGTAGTATAGACACCGATAGCAATCAGCCCCAGCATTTT. Its protein is CASSIDTDSNQPQHF.

This clone was picked up a small number of times. This chain connects TRBV27 to TRBJ1-5, with 9 positions matching TRBD1. The CDR3 is 15 amino acids. Germline assignment: CDR1 MNHEY and CDR2 SMNVEV (reference sequence). V lost 0 bases to trimming and J lost 5 bases; unmatched junction nucleotides: 2. CDR3 coding DNA: TGTGCCAGCAGTTTATCCGGACAGGGGTATCAGCCCCAGCATTTT. It encodes CASSLSGQGYQPQHF.

The V gene is TRBV14, the J gene TRBJ1-1; D remains unclear. CDR3 size: 13 residues. V shed 7 bases and J shed 2 bases, with 11 bases lying between them. From germline, CDR1 is SGHDN and CDR2 FVKESK. The CDR3 DNA is TGTGCCAGCACAGTAAGGATAAACACTGAAGCTTTCTTT. It specifies CASTVRINTEAFF.

The chain couples TRBV9 to TRBJ2-3, with 12 bases identical to TRBD2. The CDR3 is made up of 15 amino acids. Trimming cost V 1 base and J 6 bases; bases outside gene matches: 3. The germline V gene has CDR1 SGDLS and CDR2 YYNGEE. Here the CDR3 DNA reads TGTGCCAGCAGCGTACTGACTAGCGGGAGTGATACGCAGTATTTT. It yields the protein CASSVLTSGSDTQYF.

The chain uses TRBV19 and TRBJ2-7; D remains ambiguous. Trimming shortened V by 6 bases and J by 0 bases, and 18 bases separated the two germline ends. This CDR3 has 16 residues. The V gene's germline CDR1 is LNHDA and CDR2 SQIVND (reference sequence). This CDR3 reads CASSMLLAITSYEQYF. CDR3 sequence (DNA): TGTGCCAGTAGCATGCTTTTGGCAATTACCTCCTACGAGCAGTACTTC.